The clone carrying this T cell receptor beta chain was seen ten or more times. Time point noted: longitudinal time-point 3. V trimming: 2 bases; J trimming: 2 bases; junction bases outside the gene matches: 5. This CDR3 comprises 16 residues. This record comes from a study of neurological immune-mediated disorders. TCRdb ran MiXCR on the 5' RACE reads and lists one entry per CDR3 protein. The sample lists 84,000 or so distinct CDR3 sequences, around 4.7% seen once, with less than 7.5% in the top ten. The sequence was obtained from a woman in her sixties or seventies with multiple sclerosis. Material: PBMCs. This chain uses TRBV12-3 or TRBV12-4 with TRBJ2-2, with 7 bases that match TRBD2. The CDR3 sequence: CASSLSPSGNTGELFF. The CDR3 bases are TGTGCCAGCAGTTTAAGTCCTAGCGGTAACACCGGGGAGCTGTTTTTT.